In its sample, the clone carrying this T cell receptor beta chain was seen a few times. Its specificity is unknown. This entry is derived from a study of T cell repertoires in cytomegalovirus infection. In the study overall: Peptides in the study included HLA-C-restricted and HLA-B-restricted CMV epitopes. A matching HLA type, together with CMV infection, was signaled by public TCR beta signatures. Study-level points and caveats: HLA-C-restricted CMV-specific TCR beta clonotypes prevailed in the ex vivo response.

TCRdb passed the reads through MiXCR, listing each CDR3 protein once. The table includes roughly 990,000 distinct CDR3 sequences, approximately 31% detected once. This CDR3 contains 17 residues. Germline CDR1 reads SEHNR; CDR2 reads FQNEAQ (reference sequence). V dropped 5 bases and J dropped 0 bases, with 17 bases sitting between them. V gene TRBV7-9 combines with J gene TRBJ1-5, with a possible D match to TRBD1 (5 bases). Source: cultured CD8+ T cells from PBMCs, taken from culture after CMV antigen stimulation. This TCR was sampled from a human donor in good health (CMV status not recorded). Some clones in this sample may be carry-over from other donors' samples. The CDR3 sequence is CASSLGDGSYSNQPQHF. The CDR3 nucleotides are TGTGCCAGCAGCCTAGGGGACGGAAGCTATAGCAATCAGCCCCAGCATTTT.